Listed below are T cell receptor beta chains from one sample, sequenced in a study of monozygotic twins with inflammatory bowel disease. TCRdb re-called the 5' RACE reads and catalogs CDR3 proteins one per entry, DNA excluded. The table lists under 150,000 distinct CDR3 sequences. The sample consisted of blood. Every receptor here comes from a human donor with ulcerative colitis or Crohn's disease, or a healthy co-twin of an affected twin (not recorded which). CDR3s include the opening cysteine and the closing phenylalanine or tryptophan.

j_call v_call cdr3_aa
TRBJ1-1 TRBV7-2 CASSLRDGLSNTEAFF
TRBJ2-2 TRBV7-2 CASKRGGVVTGELFF
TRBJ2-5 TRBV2 CASSELRTGYFETQYF
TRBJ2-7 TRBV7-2 CASSGYYGGSYEQYF
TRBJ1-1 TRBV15 CATSRDRGGNTEAFF
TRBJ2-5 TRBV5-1 CASSLGRLAGAQETQYF
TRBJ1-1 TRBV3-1 CASSQGGEGTNTEAFF
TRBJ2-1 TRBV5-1 CASSKGQGNSYNEQFF
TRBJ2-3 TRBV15 CATSRDTGTSGGAQYF
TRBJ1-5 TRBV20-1 CSARQGSNQPQHF
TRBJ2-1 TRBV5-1 CASSSRWVRTSGGNEQFF
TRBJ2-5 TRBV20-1 CSARGDGQETQYF
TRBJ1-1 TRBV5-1 CASSSDTHTEAFF
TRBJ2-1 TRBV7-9 CASGSGSSYNEQFF
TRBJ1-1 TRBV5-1 CASSSAPGVTEAFF
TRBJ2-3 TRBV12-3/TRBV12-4 CASSRTTPTDTQYF
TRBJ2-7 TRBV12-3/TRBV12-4 CASSLSAIVYEQYF
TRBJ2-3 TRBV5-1 CASSTSTGGAVLDTQYF
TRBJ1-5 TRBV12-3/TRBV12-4 CASSFLDSRGQPQHF
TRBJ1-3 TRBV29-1 CSVLWSGDEGF
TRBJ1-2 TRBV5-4 CASSLELRGIYGYTF
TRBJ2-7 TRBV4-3 CASSHHRDSRSYEQYF
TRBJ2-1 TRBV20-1 CSARAWGQGTYNEQFF
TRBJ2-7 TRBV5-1 CASSLAIGTGTVHEQYF
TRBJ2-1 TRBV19 CASKGPPSYNEQFF
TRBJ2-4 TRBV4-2 CASSPRRPSDIQYF
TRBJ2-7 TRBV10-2 CASSGIPGTGTYEQYF
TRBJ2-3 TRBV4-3 CASSQDIITTTDTQYF
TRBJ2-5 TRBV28 CASSLSTQETQYF
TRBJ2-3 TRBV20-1 CSASGVAGGPGDTQYF
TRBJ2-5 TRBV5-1 CASSGGRGPRETQYF
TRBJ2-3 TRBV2 CASRGGLVTDTQYF
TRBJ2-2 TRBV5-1 CASSLAKNTGELFF
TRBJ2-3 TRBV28 CASGFVAGTDTQYF
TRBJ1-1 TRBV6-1 CASSTSGGGNTEAFF
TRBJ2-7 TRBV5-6 CASSPNGGTYEQYF
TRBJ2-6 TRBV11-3 CASSLSGGLNSGANVLTF
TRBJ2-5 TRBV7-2 CASSSPGLAGGQETQYF
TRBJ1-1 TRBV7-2 CASSSSNVNTEAFF
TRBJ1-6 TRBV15 CATSRGQENSPLHF
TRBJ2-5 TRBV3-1 CASSHLSWLESEETQYF
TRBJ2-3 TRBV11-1 CASSPTGTSGGQITDTQYF
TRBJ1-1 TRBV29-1 CSCAGGWGMNTEAFF
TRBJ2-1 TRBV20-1 CSASNPSLHPDNEQFF
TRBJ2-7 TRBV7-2 CASSLAVQYEQYF
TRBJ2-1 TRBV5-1 CASSLVDKQFF